The present T cell receptor (beta chain) was sequenced within a study of early stage breast cancer tumors. The overall study: Of around 16 invasive breast tumors, about a dozen were hormone receptor-positive, HER2-negative. Samples were sequenced at 7.5 to 10-fold average coverage. The study, taken as a whole, reports: Enriched TCRB sequences shared across patients were mostly commonly generated sequences.

About this clone: Its matching antigen is unknown.

The trim removed 2 bases at V and 4 bases at J, leaving 5 bases unmatched. The CDR3 is made up of 15 amino acids. CDR1 SGHDN and CDR2 FVKESK come from the germline V gene. Data came from immunoSEQ multiplex PCR; TCRdb stores just in-frame clones and leaves some out. Of tens of thousands of clones in the sample, 55% to 75% are singletons; the top ten hold about 7%. The receptor was derived from a person aged 45-65 years with breast cancer. The chain uses TRBV14 and TRBJ1-1, with 9 bases fitting TRBD1. Sequenced material: blood. For the CDR3, the DNA is TGTGCCAGCAGCCAAACCCGGACAGGGGCCACTGAAGCTTTCTTT. This translates into CASSQTRTGATEAFF.